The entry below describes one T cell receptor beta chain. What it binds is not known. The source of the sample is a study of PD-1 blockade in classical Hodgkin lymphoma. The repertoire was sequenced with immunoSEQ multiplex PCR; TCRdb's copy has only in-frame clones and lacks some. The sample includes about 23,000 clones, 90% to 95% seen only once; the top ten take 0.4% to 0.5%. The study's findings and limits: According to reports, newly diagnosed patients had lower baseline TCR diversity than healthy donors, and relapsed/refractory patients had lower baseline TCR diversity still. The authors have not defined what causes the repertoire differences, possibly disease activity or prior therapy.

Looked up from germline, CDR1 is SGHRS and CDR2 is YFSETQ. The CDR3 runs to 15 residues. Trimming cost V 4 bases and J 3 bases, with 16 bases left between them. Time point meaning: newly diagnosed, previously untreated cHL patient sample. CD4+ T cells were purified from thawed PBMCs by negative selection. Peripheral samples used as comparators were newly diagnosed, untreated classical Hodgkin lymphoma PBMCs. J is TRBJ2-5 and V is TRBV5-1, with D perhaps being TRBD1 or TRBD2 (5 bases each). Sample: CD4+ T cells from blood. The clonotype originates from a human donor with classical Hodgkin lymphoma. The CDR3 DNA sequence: TGCGCCAGCAGCCGGGGACCTGCAGGTGAAGAGACCCAGTACTTC. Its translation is CASSRGPAGEETQYF.